These 14 T cell receptor beta chains share one sample of origin, sequenced in a study of blood T cell repertoires in COVID-19. Sequenced by immunoSEQ multiplex PCR; TCRdb stores in-frame clones only, minus some. This table holds more than 60,000 clones, around 87% found once. Source material: peripheral blood. These receptors all come from a man between 60 and 75 years old with acute or convalescent COVID-19.

The CDR3 coding sequence is TGTGCCAGCAGCTTACAGGGGGGCACTGAAGCTTTCTTT. Translated: CASSLQGGTEAFF. The chain has TRBV5-4 and TRBJ1-1, with 8 bases fitting TRBD1. Trimming cost V 2 bases and J 4 bases; bases outside gene matches: 1. Germline CDR1 and CDR2: SGHNT and YYREEE (reference sequence). The CDR3 is 13 amino acids.

The genes are TRBV7-2 and TRBJ1-2, with 9 positions matching TRBD1. J lost 4 bases, V lost 4 bases, and 7 bases had no gene match. This CDR3 spans 15 amino acids. The germline V gene encodes CDR1 SGHTA and CDR2 FQGNSA. The CDR3 reads CASSSRQGVVYGYTF. The CDR3 DNA sequence: TGTGCCAGCAGCTCAAGACAGGGGGTGGTCTATGGCTACACCTTC.

The chain couples TRBV25-1 to TRBJ2-2, with TRBD2 identical over 9 bases. The V gene end was trimmed by 3 bases and the J gene end by 4 bases; junction bases not matched to a gene: 6. CDR3 length equals 16 residues. CDR1 and CDR2 (germline): MGHDK, SYGVNS. The CDR3: CASSDRGGGVTGELFF. In DNA form, the CDR3 reads TGTGCCAGCAGTGATCGCGGCGGGGGGGTCACCGGGGAGCTGTTTTTT.

The chain uses TRBV28 and TRBJ1-4, with 10 nucleotides matching TRBD1. Germline CDR1 is MDHEN and CDR2 is SYDVKM. V lost 6 bases and J lost 7; bases outside the gene matches: 2. The CDR3 has 13 amino acids. The CDR3 sequence is CASRGTGVEKLFF. The CDR3 region has the DNA TGTGCCAGCAGGGGGACAGGGGTTGAAAAACTGTTTTTT.

By proportion, this clone is hyperexpanded. The gene calls are TRBV30 and TRBJ1-1; D is uncertain. The V gene's germline CDR1 is GTSNPN and CDR2 SVGIG (reference sequence). Trimming took 0 bases from V and 4 from J, leaving 12 bases between them. This CDR3 has 14 residues. CDR3 DNA: TGTGCCTGGAGTGTAGGCCAGGCCTCCACTGAAGCTTTCTTT. It specifies CAWSVGQASTEAFF.

The chain uses TRBV21-1 and TRBJ2-1; the D call TRBD1 from the table was never checked on the DNA. TRBV21-1 is a recognized pseudogene. The CDR3 spans 16 residues. The DNA of the CDR3 is TGTGCCAGCAGCCGAACAGGCGAAGATTTTTACGGTGAGCAGTTCTTC. This gives the protein CASSRTGEDFYGEQFF.

The chain joins TRBV13 to TRBJ2-3; weak D call: TRBD2 (7 bases). CDR1 is PRHDT, CDR2 FYEKMQ, per germline (reference sequence). The V gene lost 10 bases and the J gene lost 0 bases, with 20 bases spanning the gap. The CDR3 consists of 16 residues. The CDR3 sequence: CATVGPRGASTDTQYF. CDR3 bases: TGTGCCACTGTGGGTCCCCGGGGGGCGAGCACAGATACGCAGTATTTT.

This sequence joins TRBV29-1 and TRBJ1-1; unclear D gene. This CDR3 is built from 12 residues. V lost 6 bases, J lost 1 base, and 9 bases lay in between. Looked up from germline, CDR1 is SQVTM and CDR2 is ANQGSEA. The DNA for the CDR3 is TGCAGCGTCAGACGGGAGAACACTGAAGCTTTCTTT. This sequence encodes CSVRRENTEAFF.

The CDR3, as DNA: TGTGCCAGCAGCTTAGGGGGGGGGAGTCAGCCCCAGCATTTT. Its translation: CASSLGGGSQPQHF. The genes are TRBV7-2 and TRBJ1-5; weak D call: TRBD1 (5 bases). This CDR3 spans 14 amino acids. The V end lost 1 base, the J end lost 6 bases, and 10 bases lay between the germline ends. The germline V gene has CDR1 SGHTA and CDR2 FQGNSA.

The chain carries TRBV5-1 and TRBJ1-4, with TRBD1 matching over 7 bases. The germline V gene encodes CDR1 SGHRS and CDR2 YFSETQ. This CDR3 has 15 amino acids. Unmatched junction bases numbered 6, after V lost 5 bases and J lost 2 bases. This CDR3 reads CASREGDSTNEKLFF. The CDR3 nucleotides read TGCGCCAGCAGGGAAGGGGACAGCACTAATGAAAAACTGTTTTTT. The full variable domain, its missing parts supplied by reference TRBV5-1 and TRBJ1-4, is KAGVTQTPRYLIKTRGQQVTLSCSPISGHRSVSWYQQTPGQGLQFLFEYFSETQRNKGNFPGRFSGRQFSNSRSEMNVSTLELGDSALYLCASREGDSTNEKLFFGSGTQLSVL.

J is TRBJ1-5 and V is TRBV4-1; 9 bases map to TRBD1. CDR3 length: 16 amino acids. Germline CDR1 MGHRA, CDR2 YSYEKL. The trim removed 4 bases at V and 2 bases at J, leaving 6 bases unmatched. CDR3: CASSLGQGGGNQPQHF. DNA for the CDR3: TGCGCCAGCAGCCTGGGACAGGGAGGAGGCAATCAGCCCCAGCATTTT.

This chain links TRBV19 with TRBJ1-1, with 8 bases aligning to TRBD1. CDR3 size: 21 residues. CDR1 and CDR2 (germline): LNHDA, SQIVND (reference sequence). The junction had 28 bases not matched to a gene; V was cut back by 6 bases and J by 4 bases. As DNA, the CDR3 is TGTGCCAGTAGCAAAACACCTCAGGGGGCGAATTGGTTTCGTTCCCTCACTGAAGCTTTCTTT. It is translated as CASSKTPQGANWFRSLTEAFF.

This chain connects TRBV7-6 to TRBJ1-1; 8 bases align to TRBD1. V was clipped by 1 base and J by 2 bases; unmatched bases: 6. Germline CDR1 is SGHVS and CDR2 is FNYEAQ. The CDR3 is 16 residues long. The CDR3 DNA follows: TGTGCCAGCAGCTTAGGGACAGGGACGGGCAACACTGAAGCTTTCTTT. This translates into CASSLGTGTGNTEAFF.

The CDR3 sequence is CSSPTGEKLFF. In DNA, the CDR3 is TGCAGTTCCCCCACAGGTGAAAAACTGTTTTTT. V gene TRBV20-1 combines with J gene TRBJ1-4; TRBD1 is a possible D gene (5 bases). The CDR3 contains 11 residues. V was pared by 8 bases and J by 7 bases, with 11 bases between. CDR1 DFQATT and CDR2 SNEGSKA come from the germline V gene (reference sequence).